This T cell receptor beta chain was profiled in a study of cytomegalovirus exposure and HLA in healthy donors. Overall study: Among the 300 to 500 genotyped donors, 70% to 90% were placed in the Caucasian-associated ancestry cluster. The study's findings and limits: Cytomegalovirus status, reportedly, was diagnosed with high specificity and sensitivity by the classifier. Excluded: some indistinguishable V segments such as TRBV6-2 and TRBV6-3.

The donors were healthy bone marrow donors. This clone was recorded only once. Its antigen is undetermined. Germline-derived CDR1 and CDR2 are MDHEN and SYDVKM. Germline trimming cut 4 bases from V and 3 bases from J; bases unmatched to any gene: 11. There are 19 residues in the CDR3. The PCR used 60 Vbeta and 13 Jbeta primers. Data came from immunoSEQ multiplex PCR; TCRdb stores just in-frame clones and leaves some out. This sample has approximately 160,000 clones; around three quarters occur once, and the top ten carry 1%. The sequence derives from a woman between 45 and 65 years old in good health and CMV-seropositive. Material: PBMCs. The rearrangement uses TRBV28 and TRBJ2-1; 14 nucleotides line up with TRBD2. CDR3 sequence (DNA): TGTGCCAGCAGTTCTATGCCGACTAGCGGGAGGGCCGGCTACAATGAGCAGTTCTTC. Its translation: CASSSMPTSGRAGYNEQFF.